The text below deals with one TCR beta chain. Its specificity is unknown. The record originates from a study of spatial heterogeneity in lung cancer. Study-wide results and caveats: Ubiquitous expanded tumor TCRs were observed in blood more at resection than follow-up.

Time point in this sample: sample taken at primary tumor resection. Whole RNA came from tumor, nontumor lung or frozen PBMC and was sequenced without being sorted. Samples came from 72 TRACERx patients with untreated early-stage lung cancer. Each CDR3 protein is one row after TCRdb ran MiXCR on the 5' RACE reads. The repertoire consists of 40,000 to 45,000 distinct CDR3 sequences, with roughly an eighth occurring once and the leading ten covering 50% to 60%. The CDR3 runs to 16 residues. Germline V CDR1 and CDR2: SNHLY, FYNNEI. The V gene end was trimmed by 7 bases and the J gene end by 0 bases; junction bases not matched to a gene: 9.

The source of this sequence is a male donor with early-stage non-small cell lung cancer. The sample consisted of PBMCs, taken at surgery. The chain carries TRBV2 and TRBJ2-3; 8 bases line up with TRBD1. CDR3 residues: CASTPWQGASTDTQYF. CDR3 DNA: TGTGCCAGCACCCCCTGGCAGGGGGCTAGCACAGATACGCAGTATTTT.